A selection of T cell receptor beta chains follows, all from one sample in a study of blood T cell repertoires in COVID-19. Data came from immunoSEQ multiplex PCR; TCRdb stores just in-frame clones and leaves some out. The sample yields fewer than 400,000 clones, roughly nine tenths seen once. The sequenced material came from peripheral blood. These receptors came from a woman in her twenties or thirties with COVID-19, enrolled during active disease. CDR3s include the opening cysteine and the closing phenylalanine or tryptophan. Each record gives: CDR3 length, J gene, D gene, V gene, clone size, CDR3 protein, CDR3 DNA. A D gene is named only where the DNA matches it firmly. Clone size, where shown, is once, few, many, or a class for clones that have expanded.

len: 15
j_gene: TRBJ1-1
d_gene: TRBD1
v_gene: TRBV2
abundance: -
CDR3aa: CASSAPTGQGTEAFF
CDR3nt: TGTGCCAGCAGCGCCCCGACAGGGCAGGGAACTGAAGCTTTCTTT

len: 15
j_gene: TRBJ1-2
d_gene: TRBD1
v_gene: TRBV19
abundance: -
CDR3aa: CASRDTGGAHYGYTF
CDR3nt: TGTGCCAGTAGAGACACAGGGGGCGCGCACTATGGCTACACCTTC

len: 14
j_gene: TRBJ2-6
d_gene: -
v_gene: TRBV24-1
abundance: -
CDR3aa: CATSDFSGANVLTF
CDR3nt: TGTGCCACCAGTGATTTCAGTGGGGCCAACGTCCTGACTTTC

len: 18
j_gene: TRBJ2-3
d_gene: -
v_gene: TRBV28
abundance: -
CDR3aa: CASSSDSSLATYTDTQYF
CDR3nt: TGTGCCAGCAGTTCCGACAGTAGCCTCGCCACCTACACAGATACGCAGTATTTT

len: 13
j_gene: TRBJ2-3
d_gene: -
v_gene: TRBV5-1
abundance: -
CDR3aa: CASSLVGADTQYF
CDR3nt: TGCGCCAGCAGCTTGGTAGGGGCAGATACGCAGTATTTT

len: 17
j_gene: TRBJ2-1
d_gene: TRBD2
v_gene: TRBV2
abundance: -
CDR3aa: CASSVKLADSSYNEQFF
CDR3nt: TGTGCCAGCAGTGTAAAACTAGCGGATAGCTCCTACAATGAGCAGTTCTTC

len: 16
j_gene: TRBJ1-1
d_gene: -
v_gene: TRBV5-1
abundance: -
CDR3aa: CASSLGESPVDTEAFF
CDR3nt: TGCGCCAGCAGTTTGGGGGAGTCGCCGGTTGACACTGAAGCTTTCTTT

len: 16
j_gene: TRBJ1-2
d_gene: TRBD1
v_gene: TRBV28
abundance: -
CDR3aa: CASSLLGQGGFYGYTF
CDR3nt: TGTGCCAGCAGTCTACTAGGACAGGGGGGATTCTATGGCTACACCTTC

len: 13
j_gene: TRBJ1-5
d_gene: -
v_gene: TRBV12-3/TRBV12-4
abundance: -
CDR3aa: CASSLAGGQPQHF
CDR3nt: TGTGCCAGCAGTTTAGCGGGGGGTCAGCCCCAGCATTTT

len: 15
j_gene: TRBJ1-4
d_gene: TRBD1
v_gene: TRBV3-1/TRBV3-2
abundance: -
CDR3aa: CASSQGGQGLEKLFF
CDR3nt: TGTGCCAGCAGCCAAGGGGGACAGGGGTTAGAGAAACTGTTTTTT

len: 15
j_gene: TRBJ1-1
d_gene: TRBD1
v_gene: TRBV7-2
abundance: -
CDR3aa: CASIMDRAANTEAFF
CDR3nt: TGTGCCAGCATCATGGACAGGGCGGCGAACACTGAAGCTTTCTTT

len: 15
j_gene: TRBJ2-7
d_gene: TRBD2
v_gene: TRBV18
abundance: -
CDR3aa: CASSPVGTSSHEQYF
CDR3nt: TGTGCCAGCTCACCGGTCGGGACTAGCAGCCACGAGCAGTACTTC

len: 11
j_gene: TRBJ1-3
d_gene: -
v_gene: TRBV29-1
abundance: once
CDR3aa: CSVAQGNTIYF
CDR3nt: TGCAGCGTCGCACAGGGAAACACCATATATTTT

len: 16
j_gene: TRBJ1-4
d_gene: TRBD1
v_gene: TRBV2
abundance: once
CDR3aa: CASARDRGLTNEKLFF
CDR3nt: TGTGCCAGCGCCCGGGACAGGGGGCTAACTAATGAAAAACTGTTTTTT

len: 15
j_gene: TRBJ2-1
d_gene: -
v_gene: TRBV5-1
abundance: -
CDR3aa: CASSLVAVSYNEQFF
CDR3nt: TGCGCCAGCAGCTTGGTGGCGGTCTCCTACAATGAGCAGTTCTTC

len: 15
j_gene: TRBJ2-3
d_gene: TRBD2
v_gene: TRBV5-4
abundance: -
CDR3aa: CASSFSGSETDTQYF
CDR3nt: TGTGCCAGCAGCTTTAGCGGGAGTGAGACAGATACGCAGTATTTT

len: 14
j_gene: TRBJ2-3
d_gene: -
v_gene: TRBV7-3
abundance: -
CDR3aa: CASSLTGYIDTQYF
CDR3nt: TGTGCCAGCAGCTTAACGGGCTACATAGATACGCAGTATTTT

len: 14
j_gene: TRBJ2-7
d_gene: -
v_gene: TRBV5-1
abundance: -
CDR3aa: CASSLRDIPYEQYF
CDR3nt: TGCGCCAGCAGCTTGAGGGACATCCCCTACGAGCAGTACTTC

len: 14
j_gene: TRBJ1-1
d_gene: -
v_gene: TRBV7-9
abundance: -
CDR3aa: CASSLFEANTEAFF
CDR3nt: TGTGCCAGCAGCTTATTTGAGGCGAACACTGAAGCTTTCTTT

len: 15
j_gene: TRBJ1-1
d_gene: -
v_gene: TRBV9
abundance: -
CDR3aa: CASSVGGAGNTEAFF
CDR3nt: TGTGCCAGCAGCGTAGGCGGGGCGGGGAACACTGAAGCTTTCTTT

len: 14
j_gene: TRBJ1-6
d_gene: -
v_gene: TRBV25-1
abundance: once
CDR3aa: CASSDLGANSPLHF
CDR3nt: TGTGCCAGCAGTGACCTAGGAGCTAATTCACCCCTCCACTTT

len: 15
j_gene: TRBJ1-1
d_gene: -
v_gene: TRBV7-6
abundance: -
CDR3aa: CASSPRPGGNTEAFF
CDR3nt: TGTGCCAGCAGCCCTCGCCCCGGGGGTAACACTGAAGCTTTCTTT

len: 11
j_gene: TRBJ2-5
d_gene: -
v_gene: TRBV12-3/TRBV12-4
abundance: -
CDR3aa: CASTTGETQYF
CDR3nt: TGTGCCAGCACTACAGGGGAGACCCAGTACTTC

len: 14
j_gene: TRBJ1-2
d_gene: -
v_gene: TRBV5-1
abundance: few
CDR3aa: CASSLGQEVRGYTF
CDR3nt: TGCGCCAGCAGCTTGGGACAGGAAGTGCGTGGCTACACCTTC

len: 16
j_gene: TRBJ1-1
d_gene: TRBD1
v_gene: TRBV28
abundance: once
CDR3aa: CASSFQRGRINTEAFF
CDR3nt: TGTGCCAGCAGTTTTCAAAGGGGGCGGATCAACACTGAAGCTTTCTTT

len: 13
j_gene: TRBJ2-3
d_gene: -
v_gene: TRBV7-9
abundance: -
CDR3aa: CASSPNSADTQYF
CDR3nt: TGTGCCAGCAGCCCCAATAGTGCAGATACGCAGTATTTT

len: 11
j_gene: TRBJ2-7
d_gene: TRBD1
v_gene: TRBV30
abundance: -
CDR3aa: CAWNPGTGINF
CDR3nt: TGTGCCTGGAACCCCGGGACAGGGATCAACTTC

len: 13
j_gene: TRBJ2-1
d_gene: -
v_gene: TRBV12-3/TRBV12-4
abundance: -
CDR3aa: CASSFAPRVEQFF
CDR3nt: TGTGCCAGCAGTTTCGCCCCACGGGTTGAGCAGTTCTTC

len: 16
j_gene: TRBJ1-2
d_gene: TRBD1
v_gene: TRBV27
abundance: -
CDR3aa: CASSPSRQGSFYGYTF
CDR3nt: TGTGCCAGCAGTCCTTCCCGACAGGGTTCCTTCTATGGCTACACCTTC

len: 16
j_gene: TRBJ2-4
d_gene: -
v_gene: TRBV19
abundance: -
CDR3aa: CASSPTGYLAKNIQYF
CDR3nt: TGTGCCAGTAGTCCCACAGGGTACTTAGCCAAAAACATTCAGTACTTC

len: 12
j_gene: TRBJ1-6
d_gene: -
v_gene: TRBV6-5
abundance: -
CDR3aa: CASKQVNSPLHF
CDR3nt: TGTGCCAGCAAACAGGTTAATTCACCCCTCCACTTT

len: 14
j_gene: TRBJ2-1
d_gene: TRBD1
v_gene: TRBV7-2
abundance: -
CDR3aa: CASSSRTGGNEQFF
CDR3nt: TGTGCCAGCAGCTCAAGGACAGGGGGCAATGAGCAGTTCTTC

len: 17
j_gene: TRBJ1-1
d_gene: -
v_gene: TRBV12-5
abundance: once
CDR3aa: CASGLGNKDSMNTEAFF
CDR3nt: TGTGCTAGTGGTTTGGGAAACAAAGACAGTATGAACACTGAAGCTTTCTTT

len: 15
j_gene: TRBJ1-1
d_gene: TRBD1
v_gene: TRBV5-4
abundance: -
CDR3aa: CASSLGQGADTEAFF
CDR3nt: TGTGCCAGCAGCTTGGGGCAGGGGGCCGACACTGAAGCTTTCTTT

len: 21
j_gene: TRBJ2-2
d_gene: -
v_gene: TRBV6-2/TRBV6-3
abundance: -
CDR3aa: CASSSPRLVRTRHTNTGELFF
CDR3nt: TGTGCCAGCAGTTCTCCCCGACTAGTAAGGACCAGACACACGAACACCGGGGAGCTGTTTTTT

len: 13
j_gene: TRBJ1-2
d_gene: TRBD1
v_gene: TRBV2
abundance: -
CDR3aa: CASSRGGSYGYTF
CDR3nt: TGTGCCAGCAGCCGAGGGGGCAGCTATGGCTACACCTTC

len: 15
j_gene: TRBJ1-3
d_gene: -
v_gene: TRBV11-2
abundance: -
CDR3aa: CASSSQPGAGNTIYF
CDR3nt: TGTGCCAGCAGCTCGCAGCCCGGAGCAGGAAACACCATATATTTT

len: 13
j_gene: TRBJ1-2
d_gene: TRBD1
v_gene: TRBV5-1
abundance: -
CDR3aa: CASSPGQGYGYTF
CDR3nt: TGCGCCAGCAGCCCGGGACAGGGGTATGGCTACACCTTC

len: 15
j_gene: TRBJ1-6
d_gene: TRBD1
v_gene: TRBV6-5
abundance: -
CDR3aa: CASDLGQVDNSPLHF
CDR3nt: TGTGCCAGCGATTTAGGACAGGTGGATAATTCACCCCTCCACTTT

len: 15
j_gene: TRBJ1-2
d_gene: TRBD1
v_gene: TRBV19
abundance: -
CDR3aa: CATRDRGGVGYGYTF
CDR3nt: TGTGCCACCCGGGACAGGGGAGGAGTAGGCTATGGCTACACCTTC

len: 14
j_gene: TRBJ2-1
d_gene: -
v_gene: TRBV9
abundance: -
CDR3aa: CASSVEILDNEQFF
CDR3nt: TGTGCCAGCAGCGTAGAAATTCTAGACAATGAGCAGTTCTTC

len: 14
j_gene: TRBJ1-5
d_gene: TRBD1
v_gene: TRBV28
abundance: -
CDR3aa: CASSPGQGWWPQHF
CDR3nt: TGTGCCAGCAGTCCTGGACAGGGATGGTGGCCCCAGCATTTT

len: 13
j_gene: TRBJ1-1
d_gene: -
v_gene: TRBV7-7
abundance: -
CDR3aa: CASSATQNTEAFF
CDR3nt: TGTGCCAGCAGCGCCACACAGAACACTGAAGCTTTCTTT

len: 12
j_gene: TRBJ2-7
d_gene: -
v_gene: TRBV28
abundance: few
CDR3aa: CASSFIGTEQYF
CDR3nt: TGTGCCAGCAGTTTTATCGGTACCGAGCAGTACTTC

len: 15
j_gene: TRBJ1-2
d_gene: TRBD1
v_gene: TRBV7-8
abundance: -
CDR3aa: CASSSRDRDGYGYTF
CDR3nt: TGTGCCAGCAGCTCACGGGACAGGGATGGCTATGGCTACACCTTC

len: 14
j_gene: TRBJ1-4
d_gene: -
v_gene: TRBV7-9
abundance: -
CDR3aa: CASSSNDADEKLFF
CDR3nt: TGTGCCAGCAGCTCAAATGACGCGGATGAAAAACTGTTTTTT

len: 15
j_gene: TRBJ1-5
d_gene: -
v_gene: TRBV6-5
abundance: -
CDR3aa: CASSRGSGGNQPQHF
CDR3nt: TGTGCCAGCAGTCGCGGGTCGGGGGGCAATCAGCCCCAGCATTTT

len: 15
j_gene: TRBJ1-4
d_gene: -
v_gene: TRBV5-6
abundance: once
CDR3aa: CASSHGPQMNEKLFF
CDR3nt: TGTGCCAGCAGCCACGGCCCACAGATGAATGAAAAACTGTTTTTT

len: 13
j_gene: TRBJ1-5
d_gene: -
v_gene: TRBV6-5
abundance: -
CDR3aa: CASARRSNQPQHF
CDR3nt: TGTGCCAGCGCGAGGAGATCCAATCAGCCCCAGCATTTT

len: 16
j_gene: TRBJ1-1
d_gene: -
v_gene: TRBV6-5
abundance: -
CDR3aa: CASSYSGEGERTEAFF
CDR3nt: TGTGCCAGCAGTTACTCAGGGGAAGGTGAGCGCACTGAAGCTTTCTTT

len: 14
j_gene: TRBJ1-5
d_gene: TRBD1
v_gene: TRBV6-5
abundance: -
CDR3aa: CASSWTGYNQPQHF
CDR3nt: TGTGCCAGCAGCTGGACAGGTTACAATCAGCCCCAGCATTTT

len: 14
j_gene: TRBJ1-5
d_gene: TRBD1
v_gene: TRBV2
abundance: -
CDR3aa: CASSKGQTNQPQHF
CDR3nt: TGTGCCAGCAGTAAGGGACAGACTAATCAGCCCCAGCATTTT

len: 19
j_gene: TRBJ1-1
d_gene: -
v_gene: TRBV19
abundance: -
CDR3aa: CASSIDKFPLGAGPTEAFF
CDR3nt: TGTGCCAGTAGTATAGATAAATTCCCGCTTGGTGCAGGGCCCACTGAAGCTTTCTTT

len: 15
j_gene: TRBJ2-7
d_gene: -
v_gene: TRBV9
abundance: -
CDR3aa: CASSASSGSGYEQYF
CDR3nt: TGTGCCAGCAGCGCTTCAAGCGGGTCGGGCTACGAGCAGTACTTC

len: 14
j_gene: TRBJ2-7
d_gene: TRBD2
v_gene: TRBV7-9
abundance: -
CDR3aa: CASSFAGGSYEQYF
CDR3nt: TGTGCCAGCAGCTTTGCGGGAGGAAGCTACGAGCAGTACTTC